A single sample gave rise to the 21 T cell receptor beta chains below, sequenced in a study of cytomegalovirus exposure and HLA in healthy donors. Sequenced by immunoSEQ multiplex PCR; TCRdb stores in-frame clones only, minus some. The top ten clones hold roughly 0.8% of a sample with roughly 350,000 clones, about nine tenths of them seen once. What was sequenced was PBMCs. The receptors were sampled from a woman between 18 and 29 years old in good health and CMV-seronegative.

This rearrangement joins TRBV5-4 to TRBJ2-1, with 11 bases fitting TRBD2. The CDR3 loop spans 16 amino acids. Per germline, CDR1 SGHNT and CDR2 YYREEE (reference sequence). V lost 0 bases, J lost 4 bases, and 3 bases stayed unmatched. The CDR3 region has the DNA TGTGCCAGCAGCTTGGGTAGCGGGAGGGCTTACAATGAGCAGTTCTTC. Protein sequence: CASSLGSGRAYNEQFF.

This sequence joins TRBV5-4 and TRBJ2-5; TRBD2 aligns across 15 bases. Germline V gene sequence: CDR1 SGHNT, CDR2 YYREEE (reference sequence). Trimming removed 4 bases from V and 5 bases from J; junction bases left unmatched: 6. This CDR3 is 16 amino acids long. The CDR3 loop is CASSRTSGRAGETQYF. In DNA, the CDR3 is TGTGCCAGCAGCCGGACTAGCGGGAGGGCCGGGGAGACCCAGTACTTC.

There are a few counts of this clone. CDR3 bases: TGCGCCAGCAGCCAATACTCAGGGATTAATCAGCCCCAGCATTTT. This codes for CASSQYSGINQPQHF. The V call is TRBV4-1, the J call TRBJ1-5; weak D call: TRBD1 (5 bases). With 2 bases removed from V and 4 bases from J, the gap between germline ends came to 12 bases. The germline V gene encodes CDR1 MGHRA and CDR2 YSYEKL. This CDR3 spans 15 amino acids.

This chain joins TRBV25-1 and TRBJ1-1; D gene ambiguous. Trimming removed 11 bases from V and 4 bases from J, with 20 bases in between. The CDR3 totals 14 residues. CDR1 and CDR2 from the germline V gene are MGHDK and SYGVNS. This chain's CDR3 is CAFWEGKKVTEAFF. The CDR3, as DNA: TGTGCCTTCTGGGAGGGCAAAAAAGTCACTGAAGCTTTCTTT.

The chain carries TRBV11-3 and TRBJ2-2, with no clear D. The length of the CDR3 is 14 residues. Germline lookup yields CDR1 SGHNT and CDR2 YENEEA. The V end lost 0 bases, the J end lost 4 bases, and 6 bases lay between the germline ends. The CDR3 bases are TGTGCCAGCAGCTTAGATAGAACCACCGGGGAGCTGTTTTTT. Protein product: CASSLDRTTGELFF.

This chain connects TRBV5-4 to TRBJ2-3; 7 bases map to TRBD2. V was clipped by 4 bases and J by 3 bases; unmatched bases: 8. This CDR3 has 15 residues. Per the germline V gene, CDR1 is SGHNT and CDR2 is YYREEE (reference sequence). The CDR3: CASSTGLDTTDTQYF. The CDR3 DNA follows: TGTGCCAGCAGCACAGGACTAGACACTACAGATACGCAGTATTTT.

This clone was picked up one time. This chain connects TRBV4-3 to TRBJ2-3; 11 nucleotides align to TRBD2. The CDR3 totals 18 residues. Germline V CDR1 and CDR2: LGHNA, YSLEER. J lost 6 bases, V lost 0 bases, and 11 bases had no gene match. The CDR3 sequence: CASSQEVLSVAGGDTQYF. Here the CDR3 DNA reads TGCGCCAGCAGCCAAGAGGTCCTTTCGGTAGCGGGAGGGGATACGCAGTATTTT.

This clone has just one count. V is TRBV29-1 and J is TRBJ2-7; 7 bases are shared with TRBD2. Germline CDR1 and CDR2: SQVTM and ANQGSEA. The CDR3 has 14 amino acids. Losses at the gene ends were 2 bases for V and 5 bases for J; bases not matched to a gene: 9. CDR3 sequence (DNA): TGCAGCGTTGAAAGCCTAGCGGCAACCCACGAGCAGTACTTC. Translating it yields CSVESLAATHEQYF.

This clone showed up just a few times. The J gene is TRBJ1-1, the V gene TRBV11-1; TRBD1 might be the D (6 bases). V was trimmed by 2 bases and J by 1 base, leaving 8 bases between them. The germline V gene encodes CDR1 SGHAT and CDR2 FQDESV (reference sequence). This CDR3 region has 14 residues. The CDR3 loop reads CASSLQGPNTEAFF. DNA for the CDR3: TGTGCCAGCAGCTTACAGGGGCCGAACACTGAAGCTTTCTTT.

This sequence joins TRBV6-5 and TRBJ2-7, with a possible D match to TRBD1 (6 bases). V was cut by 6 bases and J by 2 bases, with 14 bases left in between. Germline loops: CDR1 MNHEY, CDR2 SVGAGI. The CDR3 is 14 amino acids. The DNA for the CDR3 is TGTGCCAGCAGCCCCCTAGGGGGTCCCTACGAGCAGTACTTC. This translates into CASSPLGGPYEQYF.

CDR3 region: CASSMVLAEYNEQFF. CDR3 coding DNA: TGTGCCAGTAGTATGGTCCTAGCGGAGTACAATGAGCAGTTCTTC. This rearrangement joins TRBV19 to TRBJ2-1; 7 bases agree with TRBD2. V dropped 3 bases and J dropped 4; count of bases not matched to a gene: 6. The CDR3 sequence is 15 residues long. CDR1 is LNHDA, CDR2 SQIVND, per germline (reference sequence).

This chain uses TRBV4-1 with TRBJ2-2, with D tentatively TRBD2 (6 bases). The CDR3 extends over 15 amino acids. The germline V gene has CDR1 MGHRA and CDR2 YSYEKL. The V gene lost 8 bases and the J gene lost 7 bases, with 20 bases spanning the gap. The CDR3 reads CASRAGGGQGGELFF. The CDR3 coding sequence is TGCGCCAGCCGGGCAGGAGGAGGGCAAGGCGGGGAGCTGTTTTTT.

This sequence joins TRBV7-6 and TRBJ2-1; 8 bases agree with TRBD2. The CDR3 is 15 residues long. Germline trimming cut 5 bases from V and 7 bases from J; bases unmatched to any gene: 10. Germline-derived CDR1 and CDR2 are SGHVS and FNYEAQ. Here the CDR3 DNA reads TGTGCCAGCAGCAAATCGGGAGGGCCCGGAAATGAGCAGTTCTTC. As protein: CASSKSGGPGNEQFF.

V usage is TRBV15 and J usage is TRBJ2-1, with 8 bases that match TRBD2. CDR3 length: 14 amino acids. The germline V gene has CDR1 LNHNV and CDR2 YYDKDF (reference sequence). V lost 4 bases to trimming and J lost 9 bases; unmatched junction nucleotides: 8. The CDR3 DNA is TGTGCCACCAGCATAGTCGGGAGGGCCACTGAGCAGTTCTTC. It yields the protein CATSIVGRATEQFF.

This sequence joins TRBV2 and TRBJ2-4; D unclear. The ends were cut back, 6 bases at V and 4 bases at J, with 13 bases in the middle. Per the germline V gene, CDR1 is SNHLY and CDR2 is FYNNEI. This CDR3 is built from 14 residues. CDR3 coding DNA: TGTGCCAGCAGCGCACCTGTCGGGAAAAACATTCAGTACTTC. This gives the protein CASSAPVGKNIQYF.

The V gene is TRBV29-1, the J gene TRBJ2-3, with 7 bases fitting TRBD2. In germline, CDR1 is SQVTM, CDR2 ANQGSEA. With 4 bases clipped from V and 2 bases from J, the junction kept 6 bases outside the gene matches. The CDR3 is 14 amino acids. The CDR3 DNA is TGCAGCGTTGCCGGGAGGTTGACCACAGATACGCAGTATTTT. Translation: CSVAGRLTTDTQYF.

The chain links TRBV9 to TRBJ1-4; D gene ambiguous. V gave up 0 bases and J gave up 0 bases, with 9 bases separating them. Germline V lookup: CDR1 SGDLS, CDR2 YYNGEE. The CDR3 loop spans 16 amino acids. CDR3 sequence: CASSVGRVATNEKLFF. Here the CDR3 DNA reads TGTGCCAGCAGCGTAGGGAGGGTCGCAACTAATGAAAAACTGTTTTTT.

Worth noting for this clone: An end of the junction does not agree with germline; a read error may underlie this. The rearrangement links TRBV7-7 to TRBJ2-1; a weak D match, TRBD2 (6 bases). The CDR3 consists of 14 residues. In germline, CDR1 is SSHAT, CDR2 FNYEAQ (reference sequence). CDR3 sequence reads: CASSLSVGGNEQFF. The CDR3 DNA follows: TGTGCTAGCAGCTTGTCAGTGGGGGGCAATGAGCAGTTCTTC.

V gene TRBV6-5 combines with J gene TRBJ2-7, with 8 bases fitting TRBD2. This CDR3 has 15 residues. Germline V lookup: CDR1 MNHEY, CDR2 SVGAGI. V was pared by 5 bases and J by 4 bases, with 10 bases of the junction left unmatched. As DNA, the CDR3 is TGTGCCAGCAGTCCCGAGGCGGGAGGAGGTTACGAGCAGTACTTC. It yields the protein CASSPEAGGGYEQYF.

This chain joins TRBV5-1 and TRBJ2-3, with 7 positions matching TRBD2. With V trimmed by 4 bases and J by 0 bases, 5 bases remained unmatched. Looked up from germline, CDR1 is SGHRS and CDR2 is YFSETQ. The CDR3 totals 15 residues. The CDR3 region is CASSPLGGSTDTQYF. DNA for the CDR3: TGCGCCAGCAGCCCCCTCGGGGGGAGCACAGATACGCAGTATTTT. Full variable domain (outside the CDR3, taken from reference TRBV5-1 and TRBJ2-3): KAGVTQTPRYLIKTRGQQVTLSCSPISGHRSVSWYQQTPGQGLQFLFEYFSETQRNKGNFPGRFSGRQFSNSRSEMNVSTLELGDSALYLCASSPLGGSTDTQYFGPGTRLTVL.

The chain carries TRBV6-6 and TRBJ2-7; D ambiguous. Germline CDR1 reads MNHNY; CDR2 reads SVGAGI (reference sequence). Trimming took off 3 bases at V and 4 bases at J, with 7 bases between the two ends. The CDR3 contains 12 residues. In DNA, the CDR3 is TGTGCCAGCAGTTATGAACTATACGAGCAGTACTTC. This encodes CASSYELYEQYF.